Reported below is one T cell receptor beta chain. This clone's antigen is unknown. No base qualities exist here, and no much larger clone lies one base off it. The data were obtained in a study of blood T cells in healthy people across ages (dated by TCRdb to the mid-2010s). Broadly, across the study: In model experiments, template switching captured about one uniquely barcoded TCR beta cDNA molecule for every two T cells. Using deep sequencing normalized with unique cDNA molecular identifiers, the study measured how TCR beta repertoire diversity changes with age. The donors were divided into four age groups: young (average around 16 years), middle-aged (approximately 42), aged (approximately 62) and long-lived (around 80). Donors of different ages were randomly distributed across sequencing lanes to avoid experimental bias. Two additional independent replicas of 1 million unique cDNA reads from the same blood draw were analyzed for two donors (one aged 18 to 30 and one aged 80 or older). Results and caveats for the whole study, not just this receptor: Estimates of total diversity based on one million sequenced T cells were regarded as lower bounds and as underestimates. Observed TCR beta diversity per million T cells fell roughly linearly with age, and a significant reduction was already apparent by age roughly 40. A strong correlation was found between observed TCR beta diversity and the percentage of naive T cells measured by flow cytometry. Because profiling used bulk unsorted PBMCs, naive and antigen-experienced compartments could not be compared conclusively. Donor CMV infection status was unknown, potentially confounding age-related changes in expanded clonotypes. Compared with the aged group, the long-lived group had more naive CD4+ T cells, fewer expanded clones and increased TCR diversity, a pattern suggesting age selection.

The CDR3 runs 13 amino acids, cysteine and phenylalanine included. Of all the DNA, just the CDR3 is kept, 39 bases in frame from base 1. V is clipped by 3 bases and J by 8 bases, and the sequence between their germline boundaries is 13 bases long. Via the germline V gene (reference sequence), CDR1 is SEHNR and CDR2 FQNEAQ. To prepare the library, 5' RACE was applied. The data were produced on an Illumina HiSeq 2500. A second PCR of 7 to 11 cycles was performed with a sample-barcoded 5' primer and a J-beta primer mix. A unique molecular identifier was introduced onto each TCR beta cDNA molecule by a template-switch 5' adaptor carrying 12 random nucleotides. Each sample yielded at least 3 million CDR3-containing paired-end reads. The Mint cDNA synthesis kit, primed by a TRBC-specific oligonucleotide, was used to synthesize first-strand cDNA from all RNA. Following uracil-DNA glycosylase treatment, all cDNA underwent a first 18-cycle PCR with the universal primers M1SS and BC2_uni_R. Turning to the authors' computational methods: Each sample was normalized by randomly selecting 1 million high-quality reads, each carrying a distinct molecular identifier. Instead of being binned into consensus sequences, reads that shared molecular identifiers were thrown out. MiTCR, with a Q25 quality threshold and the strictest error-elimination algorithm, was used for CDR3 identification, clonotype clustering and error correction. A nonparametric unseen species model with Euler transformation was used to estimate a lower bound on total TCR beta diversity. TCRdb reanalyzed the raw reads on its own, using fastp at Q25 for trimming and MiXCR for clone calling, and kept in-frame beta chains. Each entry merges the rows of one CDR3 protein and shows their most common DNA and genes. Clone size and V and J calls follow TCRdb, not the original study. Counted in this sample were 600,000 or so distinct CDR3 sequences; around half of them appeared once. Clones ranked in the top ten supply roughly 24% of the sample.

Donors were around 37 systemically healthy Caucasian individuals from Russia aged roughly 6 to 90 years. About 9.8 milliliters of peripheral blood were drawn from each donor into EDTA-treated Vacutainer tubes. Ficoll-Paque density-gradient centrifugation was used to isolate PBMCs, with at least 7 million obtained per sample. Total RNA was extracted from PBMCs with Trizol reagent, with at least 5 micrograms obtained per sample. Naive CD45RAhigh/CD27high T cell percentages were measured by flow cytometry on a PBMC aliquot from every donor. The chain is encoded by TRBV7-9 joined to TRBJ1-2; the D segment could be TRBD1, given 6 matching bases. This receptor was taken from an elderly man in good health. Sequencing was performed on blood. The CDR3 protein: CASSFVETGGYTF. The DNA reads as follows: TGTGCCAGCAGCTTTGTGGAGACAGGAGGCTACACCTTC.